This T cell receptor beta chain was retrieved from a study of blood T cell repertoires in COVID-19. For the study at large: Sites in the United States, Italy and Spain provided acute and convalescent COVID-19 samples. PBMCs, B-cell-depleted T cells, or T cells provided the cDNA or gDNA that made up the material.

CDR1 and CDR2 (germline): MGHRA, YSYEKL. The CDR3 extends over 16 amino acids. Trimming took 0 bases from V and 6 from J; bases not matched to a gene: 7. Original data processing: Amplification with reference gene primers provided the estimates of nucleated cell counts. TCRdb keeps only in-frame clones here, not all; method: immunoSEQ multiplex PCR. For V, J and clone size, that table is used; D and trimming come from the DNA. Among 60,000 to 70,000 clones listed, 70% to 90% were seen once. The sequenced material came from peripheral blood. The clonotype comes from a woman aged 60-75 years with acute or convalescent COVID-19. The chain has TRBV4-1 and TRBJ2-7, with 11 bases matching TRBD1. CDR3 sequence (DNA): TGCGCCAGCAGCCAAGATCCCGGGACAGGGGGTCGCGAGCAGTACTTC. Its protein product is CASSQDPGTGGREQYF.